This TCR beta chain was found in a study of radiotherapy plus CTLA-4 blockade in lung cancer. The overall study: Objective response rate was more than 15%; disease control rate, under 35%. Study-wide results and limits: Dynamics of early blood T cell clones, together with interferon-beta, were reportedly the best predictors of response. There was expansion of tumor-derived TCR clones in blood after radiotherapy plus ipilimumab.

Trimming took 4 bases from V and 8 from J; bases not matched to a gene: 12. Looked up from germline, CDR1 is SGHNT and CDR2 is YYREEE (reference sequence). The CDR3 is 15 residues long. Clones were read by immunoSEQ multiplex PCR, and TCRdb kept only the in-frame ones, dropping some. The sample records about 40,000 clones, nearly 80% being singletons. Patients with chemo-refractory metastatic non-small-cell lung cancer received focal radiation plus CTLA-4 blockade with ipilimumab. This clone was detected a few times. Its target is unknown. The chain combines TRBV5-4 with TRBJ2-1, with 7 positions matching TRBD2. This receptor was identified in a human donor with non-small cell lung cancer that progressed on radiotherapy plus ipilimumab. The source was peripheral blood, collected from a patient treated with radiotherapy plus ipilimumab. CDR3 in amino acids: CASSPGGGMADEQFF. In DNA, the CDR3 is TGTGCCAGCAGCCCCGGGGGAGGGATGGCGGATGAGCAGTTCTTC.